Presented here are 9 T cell receptor beta chains from one specimen sequenced in a study of OX40 agonist ivuxolimab in advanced cancers. TCRdb's table, derived via immunoSEQ multiplex PCR, lists solely in-frame clones and lacks some. The sample has approximately 89,000 clones; roughly 88% are singletons. Sequencing used CD4+ or CD8+ T cells sorted from blood, obtained in a trial of the OX40 agonist ivuxolimab. The receptors shown here come from an adult with an advanced solid tumor such as melanoma, head and neck, liver or kidney cancer.

This chain joins TRBV29-1 and TRBJ1-5, with D perhaps TRBD1 (5 bases). Germline lookup yields CDR1 SQVTM and CDR2 ANQGSEA. V shed 6 bases and J shed 3 bases, with 9 bases lying between them. The length of the CDR3 is 12 residues. CDR3 bases: TGCAGCGTCGGGGGGATCAATCAGCCCCAGCATTTT. Its protein product is CSVGGINQPQHF.

This clone occurred once. V usage is TRBV28 and J usage is TRBJ2-1, with D perhaps TRBD1 or TRBD2 (7 bases each). This CDR3 region has 18 residues. V lost 2 bases, J lost 4 bases, and 21 bases lay in between. Germline values: CDR1 MDHEN, CDR2 SYDVKM. The CDR3 protein is CASSLRTGMGRGYNEQFF. As DNA, the CDR3 is TGTGCCAGCAGTTTAAGGACAGGTATGGGGAGGGGTTACAATGAGCAGTTCTTC.

The chain employs TRBV6-5 and TRBJ1-5, with TRBD1 matching 8 bases. Germline V lookup: CDR1 MNHEY, CDR2 SVGAGI. Trimming at V came to 5 bases and at J to 4 bases, leaving 7 bases not matched to a gene. The CDR3 length is 15 residues. Here the CDR3 reads CASSQGARFNQPQHF. The CDR3 DNA reads as TGTGCCAGCAGTCAGGGGGCGCGATTTAATCAGCCCCAGCATTTT.

The chain joins TRBV6-1 to TRBJ2-2, with TRBD2 as a possible D gene (5 bases). The CDR3 sequence is 15 residues long. The V and J ends lost 6 bases and 1 base respectively, with 12 bases between them. Per germline, CDR1 MNHNS and CDR2 SASEGT. CDR3 sequence reads: CASRGEVQNTGELFF. The CDR3 coding sequence is TGTGCCAGCAGGGGAGAGGTACAGAACACCGGGGAGCTGTTTTTT.

The chain uses TRBV4-2 and TRBJ2-3; 13 nucleotides line up with TRBD2. Trimming took 1 base from V and 3 from J; bases not matched to a gene: 7. CDR1 LGHNA and CDR2 YNFKEQ come from the germline V gene. The CDR3 has 18 amino acids. The CDR3 bases are TGTGCCAGCAGCCAAGGCTCACTAGCGGGGGGGGCGACAGATACGCAGTATTTT. Amino acids: CASSQGSLAGGATDTQYF.

The rearrangement joins TRBV18 to TRBJ2-3, with 8 bases that match TRBD2. This CDR3 is 15 amino acids long. In germline, CDR1 is KGHSH, CDR2 LQKENI. Trimming took 5 bases from V and 1 from J; bases not matched to a gene: 5. Written as DNA, the CDR3 is TGTGCCAGCTCATCACAGACTAGCGGCACAGATACGCAGTATTTT. Translated, it gives CASSSQTSGTDTQYF.

The V call is TRBV6-1, the J call TRBJ2-1; D is unresolved. This CDR3 is built from 13 residues. Germline CDR1 reads MNHNS; CDR2 reads SASEGT. V was trimmed by 8 bases and J by 8 bases, leaving 16 bases between them. Here the CDR3 reads CASLQLGFYEQFF. CDR3 nucleotides: TGTGCCAGCCTCCAATTGGGGTTTTATGAGCAGTTCTTC.

The chain is built from TRBV5-4 and TRBJ2-7, with TRBD1 matching 7 bases. This CDR3 is built from 15 residues. Losses at the gene ends were 4 bases for V and 0 bases for J; bases not matched to a gene: 7. From germline, CDR1 is SGHNT and CDR2 YYREEE (reference sequence). The CDR3 here is CASSPGQVSSYEQYF. CDR3 DNA sequence: TGTGCCAGCAGCCCTGGACAGGTGAGCTCCTACGAGCAGTACTTC.

V and J are TRBV5-1 and TRBJ2-5, with TRBD2 matching over 13 bases. The CDR3 has 16 residues. With 4 bases clipped from V and 0 bases from J, the junction kept 3 bases outside the gene matches. Germline CDR1 is SGHRS and CDR2 is YFSETQ. CDR3 sequence (DNA): TGCGCCAGCAGCCAGGGACTAGCGGGGCACCAAGAGACCCAGTACTTC. Its protein product is CASSQGLAGHQETQYF.